This T cell receptor beta chain was sequenced during a study of blood T cell repertoires in COVID-19. On the study more broadly: Acute and convalescent COVID-19 specimens originated in the United States, Italy and Spain. Sample material is recorded as cDNA or gDNA derived from T cells, B-cell-depleted T cells, or PBMCs.

A word on this clone: The sample holds other DNA sequences that translate to the same CDR3.

Patients at the Seattle site were enrolled during active infection and followed longitudinally. In the original workflow: It was from reference gene primer amplification that nucleated cell counts were estimated. Assay: immunoSEQ multiplex PCR; the TCRdb copy retains only in-frame clones and omits some. V, J and clone size derive from that table, while D and trimming were established from the DNA sequence. This sample yields over 450,000 clones, of which about 88% are seen a single time; roughly 0.92% belongs to the top ten. The germline CDR1 and CDR2 sequences are DFQATT and SNEGSKA (reference sequence). The V and J ends lost 2 bases and 4 bases respectively, with 5 bases between them. The CDR3 runs 11 residues.

This receptor was identified in a young man with COVID-19, enrolled during active disease. The V call is TRBV20-1, the J call TRBJ1-2; no definite D call. The source material was peripheral blood. CDR3 in DNA: TGCAGTGCTAGACTCTCCTATGGCTACACCTTC. Protein product: CSARLSYGYTF.